This record covers a single T cell receptor (beta chain). This clonotype was observed many times. The antigen it recognizes is unknown. No per-base quality is available; no much larger clone lies one base away. This sample's time point label indicates: sample taken at primary tumor resection. Samples were obtained from approximately 77 patients with early-stage, untreated non-small cell lung cancer from the lung TRACERx cohort. Whole RNA extracted from tumor and nontumor lung tissue, or from cryopreserved PBMC samples, was used for TCR sequencing without cell sorting. A patient was chosen for TCR sequencing only when enough RNA was available from at least two tumor regions. As encoded in the germline V gene, CDR1 is MNHEY while CDR2 is SVGAGI. V and J are trimmed by 8 bases and 0 bases, and the gene matches miss 5 bases of the junction. The CDR3 runs 16 residues from the cysteine to the phenylalanine. This entry keeps only the CDR3 DNA: 48 bases, framed from base 1.

This specimen comes from a study of spatial heterogeneity in lung cancer (dated by TCRdb to between 2019 and 2020). In terms of the full investigation: Beta-chain transcripts were consistently detected in greater numbers than alpha-chain transcripts, which likely reflected higher beta-chain transcript abundance. Nonsynonymous mutation counts, determined by whole-exome sequencing of tumor tissue, were related to features of the TCR repertoire. In the raw uncorrected reads, each unique combination of TCR and UMI appeared more than ten times on average. In non-small cell lung cancer, the study quantitatively compared TCR alpha and beta repertoires across several tumor regions, matched nontumor lung, and blood. At surgery, fewer than 250 tumor regions, around 67 matched nontumor lung samples and 56 PBMC samples were TCR-sequenced for both alpha and beta chains.

The library was made by 5' RACE. The data were produced on a NextSeq 500. To allow correction of PCR and sequencing errors, the TCR library protocol tagged every TCR cDNA molecule with a unique molecular identifier. As for how the authors treated the data: TCR identification, UMI-based error correction and CDR3 extraction were performed with Decombinator tools. TCRs above a frequency of 2 per 1,000, corresponding to the top 1% of the tumor frequency distribution, were defined as expanded. Renyi diversity was calculated using the R vegan package after each repertoire was subsampled 100 times to 5,000 TCRs. CDR3 similarity networks were built from amino acid triplet string-kernel similarity, with CDR3s being connected when pairwise similarity was above 0.82. The public reads were reanalyzed by TCRdb: fastp trimming at Q25, MiXCR alignment, in-frame beta chains only. All rows with the same CDR3 protein become a single entry with the most common DNA and genes. The V and J calls, along with clone size, are taken from TCRdb and not from the paper's own processing. Present in this sample are about 23,000 distinct CDR3 sequences, 4% to 5% of which were seen just once. More than 4.5% of the sample belongs to the ten largest clones.

What the work shows at the level of the full study, not this receptor alone: Confirming at a functional level the hypothesis that regional TCRs recognize regional mutations was considered to require additional single-cell paired TCR alpha and beta sequencing. Ubiquitous expanded tumor TCRs were detected in blood more often at tumor resection than at routine follow-up.

The TCR originated in a male donor with early-stage non-small cell lung cancer. The sequence is built from TRBV6-5 and TRBJ2-6; 9 of the junction bases match TRBD2. This material consisted of PBMCs, taken at surgery. The CDR3 protein sequence reads: CASAGSGGSGANVLTF. The sequenced DNA is TGTGCCAGCGCGGGTAGCGGGGGCTCTGGGGCCAACGTCCTGACTTTC.